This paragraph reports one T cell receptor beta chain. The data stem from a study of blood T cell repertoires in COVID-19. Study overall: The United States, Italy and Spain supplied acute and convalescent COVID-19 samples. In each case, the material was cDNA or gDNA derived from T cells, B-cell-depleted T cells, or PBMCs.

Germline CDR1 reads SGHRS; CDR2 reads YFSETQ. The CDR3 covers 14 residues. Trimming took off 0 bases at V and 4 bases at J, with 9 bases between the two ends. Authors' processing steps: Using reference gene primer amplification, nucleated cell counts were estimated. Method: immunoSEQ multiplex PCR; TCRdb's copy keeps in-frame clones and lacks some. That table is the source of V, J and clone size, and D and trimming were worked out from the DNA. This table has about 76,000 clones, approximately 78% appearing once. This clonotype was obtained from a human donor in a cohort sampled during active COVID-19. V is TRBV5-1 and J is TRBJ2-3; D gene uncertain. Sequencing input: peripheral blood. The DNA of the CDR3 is TGCGCCAGCAGCTTGGTTTTCCCTGCAGATACGCAGTATTTT. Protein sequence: CASSLVFPADTQYF.